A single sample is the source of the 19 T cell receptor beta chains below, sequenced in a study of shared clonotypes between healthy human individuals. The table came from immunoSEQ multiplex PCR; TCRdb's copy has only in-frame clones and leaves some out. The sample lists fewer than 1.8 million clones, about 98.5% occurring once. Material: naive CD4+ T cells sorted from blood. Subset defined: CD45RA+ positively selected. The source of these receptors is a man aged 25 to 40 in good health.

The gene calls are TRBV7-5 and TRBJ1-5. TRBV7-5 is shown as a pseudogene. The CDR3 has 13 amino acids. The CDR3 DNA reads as TGTGTCAGAAGCTATGAATCCGATCAGCCCCAGCATTTT. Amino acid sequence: CVRSYESDQPQHF.

The CDR3 is CASSVEARGLSATYEQYF. The CDR3 DNA reads as TGTGCCAGCAGCGTAGAGGCCAGGGGGCTTAGCGCCACCTACGAGCAGTACTTC. The gene calls are TRBV9 and TRBJ2-7; the match to TRBD1 covers 8 bases. Trimming took 0 bases from V and 2 from J; bases not matched to a gene: 13. Germline V lookup: CDR1 SGDLS, CDR2 YYNGEE. This CDR3 is built from 18 residues.

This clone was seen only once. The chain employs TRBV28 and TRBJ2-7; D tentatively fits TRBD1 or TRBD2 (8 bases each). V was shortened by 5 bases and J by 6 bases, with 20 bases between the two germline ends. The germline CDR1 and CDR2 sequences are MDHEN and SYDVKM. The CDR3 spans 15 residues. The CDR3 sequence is CASSVSGTGGAEQYF. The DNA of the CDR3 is TGTGCCAGCAGTGTTAGCGGGACAGGAGGGGCCGAGCAGTACTTC.

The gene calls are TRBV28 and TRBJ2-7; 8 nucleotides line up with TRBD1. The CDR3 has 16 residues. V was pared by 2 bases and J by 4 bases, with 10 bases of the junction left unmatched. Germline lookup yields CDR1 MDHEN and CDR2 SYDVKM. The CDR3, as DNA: TGTGCCAGCAGTTTACTCAGCACAGGGGGTCATTACGAGCAGTACTTC. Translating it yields CASSLLSTGGHYEQYF.

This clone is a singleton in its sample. This chain's CDR3 is CASSTRSGSYEQYF. The CDR3 coding sequence is TGCGCCAGCAGCACGCGTAGCGGGAGCTACGAGCAGTACTTC. J is TRBJ2-7 and V is TRBV5-1, with 9 bases matching TRBD2. The CDR3 is 14 amino acids. The V gene end was trimmed by 4 bases and the J gene end by 3 bases; junction bases not matched to a gene: 5. The germline gives CDR1 SGHRS, CDR2 YFSETQ.

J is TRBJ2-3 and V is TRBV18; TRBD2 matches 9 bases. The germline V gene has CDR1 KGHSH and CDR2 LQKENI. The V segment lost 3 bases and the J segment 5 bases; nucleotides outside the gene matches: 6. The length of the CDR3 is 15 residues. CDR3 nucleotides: TGTGCCAGCTCACCTTTTAGCGGGAGAGAAGATACGCAGTATTTT. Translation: CASSPFSGREDTQYF.

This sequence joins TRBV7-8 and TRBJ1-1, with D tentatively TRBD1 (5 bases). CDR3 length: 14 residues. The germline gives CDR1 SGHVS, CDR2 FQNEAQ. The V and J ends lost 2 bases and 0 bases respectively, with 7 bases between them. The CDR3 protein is CASSLRQLNTEAFF. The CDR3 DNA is TGTGCCAGCAGCTTACGACAGCTGAACACTGAAGCTTTCTTT.

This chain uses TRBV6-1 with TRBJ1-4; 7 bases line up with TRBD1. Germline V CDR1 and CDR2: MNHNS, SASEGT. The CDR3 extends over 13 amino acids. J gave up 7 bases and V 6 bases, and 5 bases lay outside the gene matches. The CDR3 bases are TGTGCCAGCAGCAGGGGGGTCGGTGAAAAACTGTTTTTT. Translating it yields CASSRGVGEKLFF.

CDR3 sequence: CASSQTGIGDEQYF. CDR3 nucleotides: TGTGCCAGCAGCCAAACAGGGATCGGCGACGAGCAGTACTTC. The chain recombines TRBV7-9 with TRBJ2-7, with D perhaps matching TRBD1 (6 bases). There are 14 residues in the CDR3. Deletions cut 5 bases from V and 5 bases from J, with 16 bases between. Germline V lookup: CDR1 SEHNR, CDR2 FQNEAQ (reference sequence). The entire variable domain, with the rest obtained from reference TRBV7-9 and TRBJ2-7, is as follows: DTGVSQNPRHKITKRGQNVTFRCDPISEHNRLYWYRQTLGQGPEFLTYFQNEAQLEKSRLLSDRFSAERPKGSFSTLEIQRTEQGDSAMYLCASSQTGIGDEQYFGPGTRLTVT.

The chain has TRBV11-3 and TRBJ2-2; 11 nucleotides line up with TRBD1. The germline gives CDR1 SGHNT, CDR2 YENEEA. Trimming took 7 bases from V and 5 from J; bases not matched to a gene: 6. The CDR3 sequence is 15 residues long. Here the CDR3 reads CASTSGTGGTGELFF. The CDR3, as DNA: TGTGCCAGCACCTCCGGGACAGGGGGTACCGGGGAGCTGTTTTTT. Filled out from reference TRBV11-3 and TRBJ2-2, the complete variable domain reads EAGVVQSPRYKIIEKKQPVAFWCNPISGHNTLYWYLQNLGQGPELLIRYENEEAVDDSQLPKDRFSAERLKGVDSTLKIQPAELGDSAVYLCASTSGTGGTGELFFGEGSRLTVL.

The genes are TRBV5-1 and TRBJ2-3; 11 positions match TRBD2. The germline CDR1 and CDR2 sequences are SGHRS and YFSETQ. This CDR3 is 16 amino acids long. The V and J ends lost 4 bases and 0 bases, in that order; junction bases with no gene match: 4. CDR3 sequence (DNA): TGCGCCAGCAGCGTAGGGACTAGCGGAAGCACAGATACGCAGTATTTT. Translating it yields CASSVGTSGSTDTQYF.

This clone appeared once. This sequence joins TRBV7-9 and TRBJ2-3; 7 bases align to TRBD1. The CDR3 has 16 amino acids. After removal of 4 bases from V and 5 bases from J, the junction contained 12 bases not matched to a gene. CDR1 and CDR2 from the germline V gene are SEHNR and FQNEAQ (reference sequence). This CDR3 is CASSSRTGLSGDTQYF. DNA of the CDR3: TGTGCCAGCAGCTCCCGGACAGGCCTATCAGGAGATACGCAGTATTTT.

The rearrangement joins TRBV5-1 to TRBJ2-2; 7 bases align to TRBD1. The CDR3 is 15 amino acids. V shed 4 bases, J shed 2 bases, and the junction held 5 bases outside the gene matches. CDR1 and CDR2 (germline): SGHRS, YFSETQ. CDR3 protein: CASSPGTVNTGELFF. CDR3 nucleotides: TGCGCCAGCAGCCCCGGGACAGTCAACACCGGGGAGCTGTTTTTT.

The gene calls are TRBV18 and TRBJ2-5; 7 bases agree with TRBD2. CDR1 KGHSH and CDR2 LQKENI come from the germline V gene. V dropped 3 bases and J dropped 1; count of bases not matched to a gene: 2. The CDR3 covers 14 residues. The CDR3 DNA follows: TGTGCCAGCTCACCGTGGGGGGGCCAAGAGACCCAGTACTTC. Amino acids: CASSPWGGQETQYF. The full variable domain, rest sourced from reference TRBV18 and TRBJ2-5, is NAGVMQNPRHLVRRRGQEARLRCSPMKGHSHVYWYRQLPEEGLKFMVYLQKENIIDESGMPKERFSAEFPKEGPSILRIQQVVRGDSAAYFCASSPWGGQETQYFGPGTRLLVL.

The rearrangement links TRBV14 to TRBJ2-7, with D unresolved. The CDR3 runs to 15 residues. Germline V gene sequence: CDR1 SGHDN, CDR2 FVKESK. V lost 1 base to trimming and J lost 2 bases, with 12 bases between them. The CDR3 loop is CASSQARQGPYEQYF. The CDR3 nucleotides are TGTGCCAGCAGCCAAGCGAGGCAAGGACCCTACGAGCAGTACTTC. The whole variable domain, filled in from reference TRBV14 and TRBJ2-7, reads EAGVTQFPSHSVIEKGQTVTLRCDPISGHDNLYWYRRVMGKEIKFLLHFVKESKQDESGMPNNRFLAERTGGTYSTLKVQPAELEDSGVYFCASSQARQGPYEQYFGPGTRLTVT.

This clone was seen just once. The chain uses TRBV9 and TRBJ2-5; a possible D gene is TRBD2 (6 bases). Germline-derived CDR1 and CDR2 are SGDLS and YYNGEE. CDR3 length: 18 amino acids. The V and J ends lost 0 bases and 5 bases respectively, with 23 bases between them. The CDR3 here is CASSVELSTGLREETQYF. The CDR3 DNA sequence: TGTGCCAGCAGCGTAGAACTTTCAACGGGTCTCCGGGAGGAGACCCAGTACTTC. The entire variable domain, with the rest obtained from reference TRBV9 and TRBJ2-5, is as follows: DSGVTQTPKHLITATGQRVTLRCSPRSGDLSVYWYQQSLDQGLQFLIQYYNGEERAKGNILERFSAQQFPDLHSELNLSSLELGDSALYFCASSVELSTGLREETQYFGPGTRLLVL.

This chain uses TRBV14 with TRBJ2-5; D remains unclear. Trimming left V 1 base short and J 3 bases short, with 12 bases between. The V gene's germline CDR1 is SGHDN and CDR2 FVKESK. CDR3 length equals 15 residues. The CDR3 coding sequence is TGTGCCAGCAGCCAAGGGGAAAGACATGAAGAGACCCAGTACTTC. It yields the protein CASSQGERHEETQYF. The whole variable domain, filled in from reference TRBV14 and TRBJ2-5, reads EAGVTQFPSHSVIEKGQTVTLRCDPISGHDNLYWYRRVMGKEIKFLLHFVKESKQDESGMPNNRFLAERTGGTYSTLKVQPAELEDSGVYFCASSQGERHEETQYFGPGTRLLVL.

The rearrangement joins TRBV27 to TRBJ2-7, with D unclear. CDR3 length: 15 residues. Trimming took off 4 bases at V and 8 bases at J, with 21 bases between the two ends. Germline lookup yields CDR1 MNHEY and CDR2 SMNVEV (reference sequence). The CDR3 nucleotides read TGTGCCAGCAGTTCAGAGGTCAACCGGAACCAAAAGCAGTACTTC. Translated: CASSSEVNRNQKQYF.

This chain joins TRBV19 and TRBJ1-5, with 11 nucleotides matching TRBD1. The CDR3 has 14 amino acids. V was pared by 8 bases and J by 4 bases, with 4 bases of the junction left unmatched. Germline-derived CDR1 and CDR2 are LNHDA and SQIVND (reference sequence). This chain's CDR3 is CASAGTGGNQPQHF. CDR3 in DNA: TGTGCCAGTGCCGGGACAGGGGGAAATCAGCCCCAGCATTTT.